This T cell receptor (beta chain) was captured in a study of OX40 agonist ivuxolimab in advanced cancers. Turning to the study itself: Three individuals attained partial responses, comprising one hepatocellular carcinoma case and two cutaneous melanoma cases.

Germline V gene sequence: CDR1 SGHDT, CDR2 YYEEEE. V shed 2 bases and J 4 bases; nucleotides not matched to a gene: 1. The CDR3 has 14 residues. Worth noting for this clone: Its target is unknown.

Some clones are missing from TCRdb's copy, which holds only in-frame ones; the method was immunoSEQ multiplex PCR. The table includes around 20,000 clones, over 60% detected once. Notes on the study in general: The investigators did not determine what antigen specificity the expanded peripheral T cells had. Certain nonresponding patients likewise had low normalized T-cell clonal expansion. Relative to CD4+, CD8+ T cells held more expanded clones on average.

The receptor's source is an adult with an advanced solid tumor such as melanoma, head and neck, liver or kidney cancer. This sequence joins TRBV5-6 and TRBJ1-1; TRBD1 matches at 11 bases. The source material was CD4+ or CD8+ T cells sorted from blood, sampled in a trial of the OX40 agonist ivuxolimab. The CDR3 DNA follows: TGTGCCAGCAGCTTTGGGACAGGGGGCACTGAAGCTTTCTTT. This encodes CASSFGTGGTEAFF.